This TCR beta chain was captured in a study of radiotherapy plus CTLA-4 blockade in lung cancer. After removal of 5 bases from V and 7 bases from J, the junction contained 5 bases not matched to a gene. Looked up from germline, CDR1 is SGHNT and CDR2 is YENEEA. The CDR3 is made up of 14 amino acids. Profiling relied on immunoSEQ multiplex PCR, and the TCRdb table lists in-frame clones only, not all of them. The sample includes roughly 92,000 clones, approximately 83% of them seen just once. V and J are TRBV11-3 and TRBJ2-1; 10 nucleotides match TRBD1. The sample in question was peripheral blood, obtained from a patient treated with radiotherapy plus ipilimumab. This clonotype was obtained from a human donor with non-small cell lung cancer who had a partial response to radiotherapy plus ipilimumab. Here the CDR3 DNA reads TGTGCCAGCAGCCCAGACAGGGGGCAGAATGAGCAGTTCTTC. Translation: CASSPDRGQNEQFF.